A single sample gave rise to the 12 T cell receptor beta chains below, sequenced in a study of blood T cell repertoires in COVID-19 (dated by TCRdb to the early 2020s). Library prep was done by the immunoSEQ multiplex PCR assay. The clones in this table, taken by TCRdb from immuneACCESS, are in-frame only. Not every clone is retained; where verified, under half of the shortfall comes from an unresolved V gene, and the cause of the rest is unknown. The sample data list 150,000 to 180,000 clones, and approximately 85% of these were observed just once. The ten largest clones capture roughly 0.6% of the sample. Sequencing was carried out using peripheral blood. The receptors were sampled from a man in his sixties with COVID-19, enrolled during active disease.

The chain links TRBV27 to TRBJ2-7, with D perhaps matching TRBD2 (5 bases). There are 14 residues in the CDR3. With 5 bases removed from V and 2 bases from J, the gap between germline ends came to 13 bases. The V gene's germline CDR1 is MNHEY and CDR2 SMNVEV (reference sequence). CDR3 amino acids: CASSPGLLPYEQYF. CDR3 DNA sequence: TGTGCCAGCAGTCCCGGACTCCTACCCTACGAGCAGTACTTC.

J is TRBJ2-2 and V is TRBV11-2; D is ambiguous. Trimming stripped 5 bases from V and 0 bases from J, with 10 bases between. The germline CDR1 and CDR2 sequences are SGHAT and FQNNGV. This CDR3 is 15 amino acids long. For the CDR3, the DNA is TGTGCCAGCAGCCCAAGCCCAACGAACACCGGGGAGCTGTTTTTT. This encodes CASSPSPTNTGELFF.

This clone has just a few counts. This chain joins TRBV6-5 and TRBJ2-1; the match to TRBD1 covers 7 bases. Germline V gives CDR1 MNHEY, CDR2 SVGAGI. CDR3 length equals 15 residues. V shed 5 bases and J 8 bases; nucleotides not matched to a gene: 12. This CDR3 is CASSNLRQGNHEQFF. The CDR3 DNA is TGTGCCAGCAGTAACCTCAGACAGGGAAATCATGAGCAGTTCTTC.

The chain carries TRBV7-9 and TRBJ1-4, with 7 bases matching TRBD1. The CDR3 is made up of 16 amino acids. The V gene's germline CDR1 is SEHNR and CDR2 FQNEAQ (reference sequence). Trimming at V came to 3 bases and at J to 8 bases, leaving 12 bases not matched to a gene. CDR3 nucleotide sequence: TGTGCCAGCAGCTTCCGGGACAGTGTGTTAAGCGAAAAACTGTTTTTT. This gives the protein CASSFRDSVLSEKLFF.

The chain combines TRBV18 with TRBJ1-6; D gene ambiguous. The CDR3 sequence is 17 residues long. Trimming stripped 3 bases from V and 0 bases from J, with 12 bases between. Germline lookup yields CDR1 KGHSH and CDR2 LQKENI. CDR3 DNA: TGTGCCAGCTCACCGGGGAGGGTAGTCTCCTATAATTCACCCCTCCACTTT. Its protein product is CASSPGRVVSYNSPLHF. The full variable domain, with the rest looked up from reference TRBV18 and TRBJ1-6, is NAGVMQNPRHLVRRRGQEARLRCSPMKGHSHVYWYRQLPEEGLKFMVYLQKENIIDESGMPKERFSAEFPKEGPSILRIQQVVRGDSAAYFCASSPGRVVSYNSPLHFGNGTRLTVT.

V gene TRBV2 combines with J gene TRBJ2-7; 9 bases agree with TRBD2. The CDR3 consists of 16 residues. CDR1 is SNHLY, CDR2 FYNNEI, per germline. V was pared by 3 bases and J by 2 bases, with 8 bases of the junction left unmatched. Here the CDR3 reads CASSDRTSAFTYEQYF. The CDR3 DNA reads TGTGCCAGCAGTGATAGGACTAGCGCATTCACCTACGAGCAGTACTTC.

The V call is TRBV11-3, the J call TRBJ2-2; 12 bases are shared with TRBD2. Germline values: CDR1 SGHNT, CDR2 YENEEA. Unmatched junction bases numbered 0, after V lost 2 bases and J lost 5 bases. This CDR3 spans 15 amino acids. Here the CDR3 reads CASSLLAGGTGELFF. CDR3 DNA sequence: TGTGCCAGCAGCTTACTAGCGGGAGGGACCGGGGAGCTGTTTTTT.

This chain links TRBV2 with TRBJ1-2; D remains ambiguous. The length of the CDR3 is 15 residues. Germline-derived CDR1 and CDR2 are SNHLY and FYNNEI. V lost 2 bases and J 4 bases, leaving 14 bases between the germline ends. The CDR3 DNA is TGTGCCAGCAGTGAATTTCGGAGCCCGTCCTATGGCTACACCTTC. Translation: CASSEFRSPSYGYTF.

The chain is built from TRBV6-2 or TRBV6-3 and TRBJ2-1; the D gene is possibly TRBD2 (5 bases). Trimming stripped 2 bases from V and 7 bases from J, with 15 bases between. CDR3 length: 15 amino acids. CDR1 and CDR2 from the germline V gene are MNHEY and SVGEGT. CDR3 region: CASSYLSLRANEQFF. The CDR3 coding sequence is TGTGCCAGCAGTTACCTAAGTTTGAGGGCTAATGAGCAGTTCTTC.

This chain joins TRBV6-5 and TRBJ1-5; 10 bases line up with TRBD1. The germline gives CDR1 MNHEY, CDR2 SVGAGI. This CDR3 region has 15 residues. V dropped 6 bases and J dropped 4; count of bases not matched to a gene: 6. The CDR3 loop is CASSRDRGGNQPQHF. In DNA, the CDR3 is TGTGCCAGCAGCAGGGACAGGGGTGGTAATCAGCCCCAGCATTTT.

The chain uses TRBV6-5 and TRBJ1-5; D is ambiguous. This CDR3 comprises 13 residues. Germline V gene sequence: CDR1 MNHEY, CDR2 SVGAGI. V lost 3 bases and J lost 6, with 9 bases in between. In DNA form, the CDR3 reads TGTGCCAGCAGTTATAGGGAGGGTCAGCCCCAGCATTTT. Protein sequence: CASSYREGQPQHF.

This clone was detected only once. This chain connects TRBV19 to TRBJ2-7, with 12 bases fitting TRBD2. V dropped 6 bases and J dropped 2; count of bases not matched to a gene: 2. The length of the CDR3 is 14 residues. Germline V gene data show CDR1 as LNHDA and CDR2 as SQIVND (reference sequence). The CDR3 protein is CASRRLAGAYEQYF. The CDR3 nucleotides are TGTGCCAGTAGACGACTAGCGGGAGCCTACGAGCAGTACTTC. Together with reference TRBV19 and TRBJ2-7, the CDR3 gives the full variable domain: DGGITQSPKYLFRKEGQNVTLSCEQNLNHDAMYWYRQDPGQGLRLIYYSQIVNDFQKGDIAEGYSVSREKKESFPLTVTSAQKNPTAFYLCASRRLAGAYEQYFGPGTRLTVT.